One T cell receptor (beta chain) is described in this entry. The data originate from a study of blood T cell repertoires in COVID-19. Study details: PBMCs, B-cell-depleted T cells, or T cells provided the cDNA or gDNA that made up the material.

Germline V gene data show CDR1 as SGHTA and CDR2 as FQGNSA. Trimming at V came to 4 bases and at J to 5 bases, leaving 7 bases not matched to a gene. The CDR3 is made up of 14 amino acids. Repertoires were generated with immunoSEQ multiplex PCR, while TCRdb's copy carries only in-frame clones and drops some. The table has over 120,000 clones, approximately 90% seen once. The V and J genes are TRBV7-2 and TRBJ2-5, with TRBD1 matching over 7 bases. This receptor was taken from a man aged 55-75 years with active or convalescent COVID-19. Sequencing was performed on peripheral blood. The CDR3 DNA follows: TGTGCCAGCAGCTACCCGGACAGGCGGGAGACCCAGTACTTC. Its protein is CASSYPDRRETQYF.